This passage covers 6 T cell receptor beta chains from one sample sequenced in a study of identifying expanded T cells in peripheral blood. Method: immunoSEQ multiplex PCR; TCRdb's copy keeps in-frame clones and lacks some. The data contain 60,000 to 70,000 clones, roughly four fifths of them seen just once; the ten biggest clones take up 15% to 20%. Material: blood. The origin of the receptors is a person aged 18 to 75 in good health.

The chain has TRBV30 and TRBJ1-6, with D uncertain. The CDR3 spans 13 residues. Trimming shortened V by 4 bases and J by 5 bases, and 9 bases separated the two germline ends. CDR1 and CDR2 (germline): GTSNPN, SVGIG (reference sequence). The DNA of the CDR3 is TGTGCCTGGAAGGGCGGTAATAATTCACCCCTCCACTTT. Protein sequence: CAWKGGNNSPLHF. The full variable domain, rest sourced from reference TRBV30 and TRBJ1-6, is SQTIHQWPATLVQPVGSPLSLECTVEGTSNPNLYWYRQAAGRGLQLLFYSVGIGQISSEVPQNLSASRPQDRQFILSSKKLLLSDSGFYLCAWKGGNNSPLHFGNGTRLTVT.

As DNA, the CDR3 is TGTGCCAGCAGCTTCAGCAGCGGGAGTTCGGGTGAGCAGTTCTTC. Amino acid sequence: CASSFSSGSSGEQFF. The chain combines TRBV5-5 with TRBJ2-1; 8 nucleotides line up with TRBD2. J was trimmed by 9 bases and V by 2 bases; bases with no gene match: 10. CDR3 length: 15 residues. Germline V CDR1 and CDR2: SGHKS, YYEKEE (reference sequence).

The CDR3 coding sequence is TGTGCCAGCAGTGGGGGTGGGACAGGGGAGGCTGAAGCTTTCTTT. Its translation is CASSGGGTGEAEAFF. The chain combines TRBV28 with TRBJ1-1; 10 bases are a match to TRBD1. CDR1 and CDR2 (germline): MDHEN, SYDVKM. This CDR3 contains 15 residues. With V trimmed by 5 bases and J by 6 bases, 9 bases remained unmatched.

The CDR3 DNA sequence: TGTGCCAGCAGCTTGGTCAGGACGGAAAACACTGAAGCTTTCTTT. Translated: CASSLVRTENTEAFF. J is TRBJ1-1 and V is TRBV5-6; D is undetermined. CDR1 and CDR2 from the germline V gene are SGHDT and YYEEEE. The length of the CDR3 is 15 residues. Trimming left V 0 bases short and J 2 bases short, with 11 bases between.

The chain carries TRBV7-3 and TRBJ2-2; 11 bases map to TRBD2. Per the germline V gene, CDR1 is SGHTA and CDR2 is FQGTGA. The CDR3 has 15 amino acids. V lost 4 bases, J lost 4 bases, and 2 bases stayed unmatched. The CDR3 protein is CASSSTSGVTGELFF. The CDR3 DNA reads TGTGCCAGCAGCTCGACTAGCGGGGTCACCGGGGAGCTGTTTTTT.

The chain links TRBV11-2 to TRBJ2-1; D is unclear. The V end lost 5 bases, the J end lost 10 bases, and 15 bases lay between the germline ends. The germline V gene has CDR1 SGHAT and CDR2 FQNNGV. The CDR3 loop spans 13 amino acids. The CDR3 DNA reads TGTGCCAGCAGCCGCGTGGGTTGGCGCGAGCAGTTCTTC. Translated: CASSRVGWREQFF.